A single sample gave rise to the 30 T cell receptor beta chains below, sequenced in a study of tumour-infiltrating T cells in Burkitt lymphoma. TCRdb's copy holds only in-frame clones and misses some; the assay was immunoSEQ multiplex PCR. This sample carries around 48,000 clones, roughly 31% of them seen once, and the ten largest clones take 2.5% to 3.5%. Sequenced input: tumor tissue. These receptors were taken from a human donor with Burkitt lymphoma.

This sequence joins TRBV18 and TRBJ1-4, with D unresolved. Per germline, CDR1 KGHSH and CDR2 LQKENI. Deletions cut 0 bases from V and 8 bases from J, with 7 bases between. The CDR3 length is 13 residues. The CDR3 loop is CASSPPSGEKLFF. CDR3 sequence (DNA): TGTGCCAGCTCACCACCGTCCGGGGAAAAACTGTTTTTT.

This clone was picked up a small number of times. This rearrangement joins TRBV29-1 to TRBJ1-2; TRBD1 is a possible D gene (6 bases). V was pared by 3 bases and J by 4 bases, with 9 bases between. The CDR3 has 12 residues. CDR1 and CDR2 from the germline V gene are SQVTM and ANQGSEA. CDR3 DNA sequence: TGCAGCGTTGAGGACAGAACCTATGGCTACACCTTC. It codes for CSVEDRTYGYTF.

This chain joins TRBV30 and TRBJ1-1; no clear D. CDR3 length equals 16 residues. In germline, CDR1 is GTSNPN, CDR2 SVGIG (reference sequence). V gave up 1 base and J gave up 0 bases, with 15 bases separating them. CDR3 region: CAWSARFPGLNTEAFF. CDR3 in DNA: TGTGCCTGGAGTGCTCGTTTCCCCGGGTTGAACACTGAAGCTTTCTTT.

This clone was counted only a few times. The rearrangement joins TRBV5-1 to TRBJ2-7, with D maybe TRBD2 (5 bases). Germline V gene sequence: CDR1 SGHRS, CDR2 YFSETQ. The CDR3 sequence is 13 residues long. V lost 5 bases, J lost 0 bases, and 9 bases lay in between. CDR3 sequence (DNA): TGCGCCAGCAGGGGGAGAAGCTCCTACGAGCAGTACTTC. Translation: CASRGRSSYEQYF.

This clone was seen a few times. The chain is built from TRBV5-1 and TRBJ2-3; D gene unclear. The CDR3 covers 15 residues. Between the trimmed V and J ends, which lost 4 bases and 2 bases, there was a span of 14 bases. Germline-derived CDR1 and CDR2 are SGHRS and YFSETQ. The CDR3: CASSPRRHFTDTQYF. DNA of the CDR3: TGCGCCAGCAGCCCGCGAAGACACTTCACAGATACGCAGTATTTT.

The CDR3 reads CASTRHNSPLHF. The CDR3 DNA is TGTGCCAGTACCCGCCATAATTCACCCCTCCACTTT. The chain carries TRBV19 and TRBJ1-6; D not certain. CDR1 and CDR2 (germline): LNHDA, SQIVND (reference sequence). The CDR3 contains 12 residues. The V end was cut by 7 bases, the J end by 5 bases, with 6 bases between.

V gene TRBV2 combines with J gene TRBJ1-1; maybe TRBD1 (6 bases). The V and J ends lost 7 bases and 6 bases respectively, with 9 bases between them. The CDR3 loop spans 11 amino acids. From germline, CDR1 is SNHLY and CDR2 FYNNEI. The DNA for the CDR3 is TGTGCCAGCAAGAGGGGGGCTGAAGCTTTCTTT. Encoded protein: CASKRGAEAFF.

Relative to its sample, this clone is medium-sized (0.01 to 0.1%). This sequence joins TRBV7-2 and TRBJ2-2, with TRBD1 identical over 7 bases. J was trimmed by 3 bases and V by 4 bases; bases with no gene match: 5. The germline CDR1 and CDR2 sequences are SGHTA and FQGNSA. The CDR3 covers 15 residues. In nucleotides, the CDR3 is TGTGCCAGCAGCTCAGCCGGGACAGACACCGGGGAGCTGTTTTTT. The encoded protein is CASSSAGTDTGELFF.

J is TRBJ2-7 and V is TRBV28; D might be TRBD2 (5 bases). Germline CDR1 reads MDHEN; CDR2 reads SYDVKM. V lost 5 bases and J lost 2, with 13 bases in between. The CDR3 length is 14 residues. DNA for the CDR3: TGTGCCAGCAGTCATGGTCGGGGAACCTACGAGCAGTACTTC. As protein: CASSHGRGTYEQYF.

The chain employs TRBV15 and TRBJ2-5, with unresolved D. The length of the CDR3 is 14 residues. Germline V gives CDR1 LNHNV, CDR2 YYDKDF (reference sequence). The germline V and J ends were trimmed by 5 bases and 1 base, with 11 bases remaining between them. The CDR3 sequence: CATSLRFPQETQYF. The CDR3 nucleotides read TGTGCCACCAGCCTGCGGTTCCCCCAAGAGACCCAGTACTTC.

This clone was seen once. CDR3 in DNA: TGTGCCAGCAGCTTAGTTGACAGGAACTACGAGCAGTACTTC. Translation: CASSLVDRNYEQYF. The chain joins TRBV7-9 to TRBJ2-7; tentative D call: TRBD1 (6 bases). V dropped 1 base and J dropped 3 bases, with 10 bases sitting between them. In germline, CDR1 is SEHNR, CDR2 FQNEAQ (reference sequence). The CDR3 totals 14 residues.

This rearrangement joins TRBV10-2 to TRBJ2-4; 15 bases are shared with TRBD2. V lost 10 bases and J lost 1; bases outside the gene matches: 8. Germline CDR1 is WSHSY and CDR2 is SAAADI. The CDR3 sequence is 17 residues long. The CDR3 loop is CATQGTSGGRAKNIQYF. CDR3 coding DNA: TGCGCCACCCAAGGGACTAGCGGGGGGCGGGCCAAAAACATTCAGTACTTC.

The rearrangement joins TRBV4-3 to TRBJ1-1, with D tentatively TRBD1 (6 bases). Between the trimmed V and J ends, which lost 0 bases and 0 bases, there was a span of 14 bases. Germline lookup yields CDR1 LGHNA and CDR2 YSLEER. This CDR3 has 17 residues. The CDR3 bases are TGCGCCAGCAGCCAAGATCCGACAGGCACAATGAACACTGAAGCTTTCTTT. Its translation is CASSQDPTGTMNTEAFF.

This clone was observed a few times. The chain recombines TRBV6-6 with TRBJ1-2; TRBD1 might be the D (6 bases). Germline assignment: CDR1 MNHNY and CDR2 SVGAGI (reference sequence). With 3 bases removed from V and 6 bases from J, the gap between germline ends came to 11 bases. There are 13 residues in the CDR3. CDR3 sequence: CASSYTGPDGYTF. The CDR3, as DNA: TGTGCCAGCAGTTATACAGGGCCGGATGGCTACACCTTC.

The chain combines TRBV30 with TRBJ2-3; 10 bases match TRBD2. With V trimmed by 5 bases and J by 1 base, 0 bases remained unmatched. Germline lookup yields CDR1 GTSNPN and CDR2 SVGIG (reference sequence). The CDR3 spans 13 residues. CDR3 DNA sequence: TGTGCCTGGGGACTAGCGGGCACAGATACGCAGTATTTT. Residues: CAWGLAGTDTQYF. Together with reference TRBV30 and TRBJ2-3, the CDR3 gives the full variable domain: SQTIHQWPATLVQPVGSPLSLECTVEGTSNPNLYWYRQAAGRGLQLLFYSVGIGQISSEVPQNLSASRPQDRQFILSSKKLLLSDSGFYLCAWGLAGTDTQYFGPGTRLTVL.

This chain links TRBV29-1 with TRBJ1-2; maybe TRBD1 (6 bases). This CDR3 has 15 residues. Trimming removed 1 base from V and 4 bases from J, with 16 bases in between. The V gene's germline CDR1 is SQVTM and CDR2 ANQGSEA. CDR3 in amino acids: CSVEGSDRTRYGYTF. DNA of the CDR3: TGCAGCGTTGAAGGTTCAGACAGGACCCGCTATGGCTACACCTTC.

This clone was counted between two and nine times. The chain uses TRBV4-3 and TRBJ1-3; the D gene is possibly TRBD1 (6 bases). The CDR3 is 16 residues long. The germline CDR1 and CDR2 sequences are LGHNA and YSLEER. Trimming pared 6 bases from V and 3 bases from J, leaving 18 bases between. CDR3 protein: CASSQVEGGYGNTIYF. The CDR3 DNA reads TGCGCCAGCAGTCAGGTGGAAGGGGGTTATGGAAACACCATATATTTT.

In DNA, the CDR3 is TGTGCCAGCAGACAACAGGGAAAGAATGAAAAACTGTTTTTT. This gives the protein CASRQQGKNEKLFF. J is TRBJ1-4 and V is TRBV28; D may be TRBD1 (6 bases). CDR3 length: 14 amino acids. Trimming removed 6 bases at V and 5 bases at J, with 13 bases between. CDR1 is MDHEN and CDR2 is SYDVKM in the germline V gene.

The rearrangement joins TRBV7-2 to TRBJ2-7; D gene unclear. CDR1 and CDR2 (germline): SGHTA, FQGNSA. The CDR3 is made up of 16 amino acids. Trimming took 2 bases from V and 0 from J, leaving 14 bases between them. This CDR3 reads CASSLFWLASSYEQYF. The CDR3 nucleotides are TGTGCCAGCAGCTTATTTTGGCTGGCAAGCTCCTACGAGCAGTACTTC.

The chain links TRBV18 to TRBJ2-5; D is unclear. The CDR3 totals 15 residues. Per the germline V gene, CDR1 is KGHSH and CDR2 is LQKENI. V lost 3 bases and J lost 7, with 18 bases in between. The CDR3 nucleotides are TGTGCCAGCTCACCGCCGACCATGAGAGTTGGGACCCAGTACTTC. Translation: CASSPPTMRVGTQYF.

V usage is TRBV2 and J usage is TRBJ2-7; a possible D gene is TRBD2 (5 bases). The V and J ends lost 6 bases and 0 bases respectively, with 15 bases between them. The length of the CDR3 is 15 residues. Germline CDR1 and CDR2: SNHLY and FYNNEI. The CDR3: CASSGERSISYEQYF. The CDR3 coding sequence is TGTGCCAGCAGCGGAGAGCGGTCGATCTCCTACGAGCAGTACTTC.

This clone was counted a single time. The genes are TRBV11-2 and TRBJ2-7; TRBD1 might be the D (6 bases). Deletions cut 0 bases from V and 4 bases from J, with 13 bases between. This CDR3 spans 15 amino acids. CDR1 and CDR2 from the germline V gene are SGHAT and FQNNGV. CDR3 amino acids: CASSLDNRDRYEQYF. DNA of the CDR3: TGTGCCAGCAGCTTAGATAACAGGGACCGGTACGAGCAGTACTTC. Full variable domain (rest looked up from reference TRBV11-2 and TRBJ2-7): EAGVAQSPRYKIIEKRQSVAFWCNPISGHATLYWYQQILGQGPKLLIQFQNNGVVDDSQLPKDRFSAERLKGVDSTLKIQPAKLEDSAVYLCASSLDNRDRYEQYFGPGTRLTVT.

This clone appeared a few times. The chain joins TRBV18 to TRBJ1-4; D is undetermined. Trimming took 3 bases from V and 5 from J, leaving 10 bases between them. The CDR3 runs 14 residues. Looked up from germline, CDR1 is KGHSH and CDR2 is LQKENI. Here the CDR3 reads CASSPKGGNEKLFF. The CDR3 bases are TGTGCCAGCTCACCGAAGGGAGGCAATGAAAAACTGTTTTTT.

This chain links TRBV7-9 with TRBJ2-2; D unclear. This CDR3 is 11 amino acids long. V was clipped by 3 bases and J by 6 bases, with 2 bases between them. The germline V gene has CDR1 SEHNR and CDR2 FQNEAQ (reference sequence). CDR3 region: CASSFAGELFF. CDR3 coding DNA: TGTGCCAGCAGCTTTGCCGGGGAGCTGTTTTTT.

CDR3 region: CASGYTEAFF. CDR3 sequence (DNA): TGTGCCAGCGGGTACACTGAAGCTTTCTTT. The chain joins TRBV27 to TRBJ1-1; D ambiguous. Germline V lookup: CDR1 MNHEY, CDR2 SMNVEV (reference sequence). V lost 8 bases, J lost 3 bases, and 4 bases lay in between. The CDR3 loop spans 10 amino acids.

This clone was seen a few times. CDR3 nucleotide sequence: TGTGCCCCGCCGGGACAGGGGGCCTACGAGCAGTACTTC. This encodes CAPPGQGAYEQYF. This chain connects TRBV10-3 to TRBJ2-7, with TRBD1 matching over 11 bases. Germline trimming cut 11 bases from V and 2 bases from J; bases unmatched to any gene: 5. The germline V gene encodes CDR1 ENHRY and CDR2 SYGVKD. There are 13 residues in the CDR3.

The chain combines TRBV28 with TRBJ2-5, with D possibly called TRBD1 or TRBD2 (5 bases each). The CDR3 runs 13 residues. Germline V gene sequence: CDR1 MDHEN, CDR2 SYDVKM. V lost 0 bases and J 3 bases, leaving 5 bases between the germline ends. The CDR3 coding sequence is TGTGCCAGCAGTTTATGGGGGGAAGAGACCCAGTACTTC. Its protein is CASSLWGEETQYF.

The chain recombines TRBV28 with TRBJ2-7, with 9 bases matching TRBD1. J lost 4 bases, V lost 2 bases, and 6 bases had no gene match. The CDR3 sequence is 15 residues long. Germline V gene data show CDR1 as MDHEN and CDR2 as SYDVKM. The CDR3 sequence: CASSLIGTGTYEQYF. The CDR3 bases are TGTGCCAGCAGTTTAATTGGGACAGGGACGTACGAGCAGTACTTC. Full variable domain (rest looked up from reference TRBV28 and TRBJ2-7): DVKVTQSSRYLVKRTGEKVFLECVQDMDHENMFWYRQDPGLGLRLIYFSYDVKMKEKGDIPEGYSVSREKKERFSLILESASTNQTSMYLCASSLIGTGTYEQYFGPGTRLTVT.

The chain uses TRBV5-6 and TRBJ2-2, with D perhaps matching TRBD2 (5 bases). From germline, CDR1 is SGHDT and CDR2 YYEEEE. The CDR3 is made up of 14 amino acids. The ends were cut back, 4 bases at V and 6 bases at J, with 13 bases in the middle. Here the CDR3 reads CASSKGWGAGELFF. As DNA, the CDR3 is TGTGCCAGCAGCAAAGGGTGGGGAGCCGGGGAGCTGTTTTTT.

This clone has only a few counts. This chain connects TRBV5-4 to TRBJ1-6; weak D call: TRBD1 (6 bases). Trimming removed 3 bases from V and 7 bases from J, with 14 bases in between. There are 15 residues in the CDR3. Per the germline V gene, CDR1 is SGHNT and CDR2 is YYREEE (reference sequence). CDR3 protein: CASSWAGTQNSPLHF. CDR3 sequence (DNA): TGTGCCAGCAGCTGGGCCGGGACACAAAATTCACCCCTCCACTTT. Drawing the rest from reference TRBV5-4 and TRBJ1-6, the complete variable domain is ETGVTQSPTHLIKTRGQQVTLRCSSQSGHNTVSWYQQALGQGPQFIFQYYREEENGRGNFPPRFSGLQFPNYSSELNVNALELDDSALYLCASSWAGTQNSPLHFGNGTRLTVT.